This passage covers 24 T cell receptor beta chains from one sample sequenced in a study of CD8 T cells in Susac syndrome. With random hexamers, reverse transcription was performed on about 0.5 to 1 ug of RNA. TCRdb ran MiXCR on the immunoSEQ multiplex PCR reads and lists one entry per CDR3 protein. The sample lists around 190,000 distinct CDR3 sequences; approximately 95% were seen once. The sample taken for sequencing was CD8+ T cells from PBMCs. The receptor set was obtained from a human donor with multiple sclerosis.

V is TRBV27 and J is TRBJ1-1; tentatively, D is TRBD1 (5 bases). V dropped 9 bases and J dropped 4 bases, with 18 bases sitting between them. Germline V lookup: CDR1 MNHEY, CDR2 SMNVEV (reference sequence). The CDR3 covers 14 residues. Written as DNA, the CDR3 is TGTGCCAGTAGCCCCAGGGTGTGGACCACTGAAGCTTTCTTT. This encodes CASSPRVWTTEAFF.

This sequence joins TRBV12-3 or TRBV12-4 and TRBJ2-7, with TRBD1 matching 9 bases. The CDR3 sequence is 14 residues long. V gave up 5 bases and J gave up 5 bases; unmatched junction bases: 7. The CDR3 nucleotides are TGTGCCAGCAGTCGAACAGGGGGCCAGCACGAGCAGTACTTC. It codes for CASSRTGGQHEQYF.

The J gene is TRBJ1-6, the V gene TRBV7-9, with a possible D match to TRBD1 (5 bases). The CDR3 runs to 16 residues. Germline values: CDR1 SEHNR, CDR2 FQNEAQ (reference sequence). Trimming removed 3 bases from V and 8 bases from J, with 17 bases in between. CDR3 DNA sequence: TGTGCCAGCAGCTTGTACGGCCAGGGCGGGGATTCACCCCTCCACTTT. It encodes CASSLYGQGGDSPLHF.

This clonotype appeared once. The chain joins TRBV15 to TRBJ1-2; D not resolved. This CDR3 spans 19 amino acids. The V gene's germline CDR1 is LNHNV and CDR2 YYDKDF (reference sequence). Trimming stripped 0 bases from V and 2 bases from J, with 22 bases between. In nucleotides, the CDR3 is TGTGCCACCAGCAGAGATAGCTTCGGCAGTTCAGGCGGGAACTATGGCTACACCTTC. Translation gives CATSRDSFGSSGGNYGYTF.

V and J are TRBV20-1 and TRBJ2-1, with a weak D call TRBD1 (5 bases). V was shortened by 3 bases and J by 5 bases, with 11 bases between the two germline ends. In germline, CDR1 is DFQATT, CDR2 SNEGSKA (reference sequence). The CDR3 sequence is 13 residues long. The CDR3 coding sequence is TGCAGTGCTAGTGCAGGGTTCGACAATGAGCAGTTCTTC. Translation: CSASAGFDNEQFF.

The chain links TRBV28 to TRBJ2-1; D uncertain. CDR3 length: 12 amino acids. Trimming removed 8 bases from V and 6 bases from J, with 11 bases in between. Per the germline V gene, CDR1 is MDHEN and CDR2 is SYDVKM. CDR3 region: CASRFGFNEQFF. The CDR3 coding sequence is TGTGCCAGCCGATTTGGGTTCAATGAGCAGTTCTTC.

The chain joins TRBV29-1 to TRBJ2-7; a weak D match, TRBD1 (5 bases). The CDR3 runs 14 residues. The germline V gene has CDR1 SQVTM and CDR2 ANQGSEA. V was pared by 7 bases and J by 2 bases, with 18 bases between. CDR3 bases: TGCAGCGCGCTGTGGCCAGGGAAGGCCTACGAGCAGTACTTC. It codes for CSALWPGKAYEQYF.

CDR3 nucleotide sequence: TGTGCCAGCAGCGCCCACCCAGGGGCATCTGACTATGGCTACACCTTC. The encoded protein is CASSAHPGASDYGYTF. J is TRBJ1-2 and V is TRBV9; the D gene is possibly TRBD1 (6 bases). Germline values: CDR1 SGDLS, CDR2 YYNGEE. V was pared by 3 bases and J by 3 bases, with 18 bases between. The CDR3 loop spans 16 amino acids.

The gene calls are TRBV13 and TRBJ2-2, with D uncertain. In germline, CDR1 is PRHDT, CDR2 FYEKMQ (reference sequence). The CDR3 spans 13 residues. V was trimmed by 0 bases and J by 5 bases, leaving 4 bases between them. The CDR3 spells CASSLGRTGELFF. In nucleotides, the CDR3 is TGTGCCAGCAGCTTAGGGAGAACCGGGGAGCTGTTTTTT.

Here the CDR3 DNA reads TGTGCCAGCAGCCAAGTAGGTAGGCGGGAGAGTTGGCGCACAGATACGCAGTATTTT. Translated, it gives CASSQVGRRESWRTDTQYF. This chain uses TRBV3-1 with TRBJ2-3; TRBD2 agrees at 7 bases. CDR1 is LGHDT, CDR2 YNNKEL, per germline (reference sequence). This CDR3 region has 19 residues. V lost 1 base to trimming and J lost 1 base; unmatched junction nucleotides: 14.

The chain links TRBV3-1 to TRBJ2-5; 10 bases align to TRBD2. J lost 4 bases, V lost 0 bases, and 5 bases had no gene match. The CDR3 covers 16 residues. The germline CDR1 and CDR2 sequences are LGHDT and YNNKEL (reference sequence). The CDR3 nucleotides are TGTGCCAGCAGCCAAGATGGGACTAGCGTGGGAGAGACCCAGTACTTC. Translating it yields CASSQDGTSVGETQYF.

This chain joins TRBV30 and TRBJ2-2; 7 bases line up with TRBD1. CDR1 is GTSNPN, CDR2 SVGIG, per germline (reference sequence). The CDR3 runs to 14 residues. Trimming removed 8 bases from V and 5 bases from J; junction bases left unmatched: 11. The CDR3 loop is CAGPTPGGTGELFF. CDR3 coding DNA: TGTGCCGGACCAACCCCAGGGGGTACCGGGGAGCTGTTTTTT.

J is TRBJ2-7 and V is TRBV2, with D unresolved. The V gene's germline CDR1 is SNHLY and CDR2 FYNNEI. The length of the CDR3 is 12 residues. V lost 8 bases and J 9 bases, leaving 17 bases between the germline ends. The DNA for the CDR3 is TGTGCCAGCCAAGGATCCTGGGGTGGGCAGTACTTC. It yields the protein CASQGSWGGQYF.

This chain's CDR3 is CASSQISTDTQYF. The CDR3 DNA is TGTGCCAGCAGCCAGATTAGCACAGATACGCAGTATTTT. The genes are TRBV3-1 and TRBJ2-3; D not resolved. V was clipped by 3 bases and J by 0 bases, with 4 bases between them. Germline values: CDR1 LGHDT, CDR2 YNNKEL (reference sequence). This CDR3 has 13 amino acids.

The chain has TRBV7-9 and TRBJ2-7, with D possibly TRBD2 on 6 matching bases. The V gene's germline CDR1 is SEHNR and CDR2 FQNEAQ (reference sequence). This CDR3 is built from 15 residues. Trimming took 0 bases from V and 4 from J, leaving 13 bases between them. The chain's CDR3 is CASSLAPGTQYEQYF. The CDR3 coding sequence is TGTGCCAGCAGCTTAGCCCCCGGGACTCAATACGAGCAGTACTTC.

V is TRBV27 and J is TRBJ2-1, with a tentative D call TRBD1 (5 bases). Germline V gives CDR1 MNHEY, CDR2 SMNVEV (reference sequence). CDR3 length: 13 residues. The V gene lost 0 bases and the J gene lost 5 bases, with 5 bases spanning the gap. CDR3: CASSLSGHNEQFF. CDR3 sequence (DNA): TGTGCCAGCAGTTTATCGGGGCACAATGAGCAGTTCTTC.

A word on this clonotype: A read error may produce the germline difference seen at one junction end. The rearrangement joins TRBV7-7 to TRBJ2-1, with 11 positions matching TRBD2. The CDR3 length is 14 residues. Germline CDR1 is SSHAT and CDR2 is FNYEAQ (reference sequence). In nucleotides, the CDR3 is TGTGCTAGCAGCCCTGGGACTAGCGGAGCCGAGCAGTTCTTC. It encodes CASSPGTSGAEQFF. Full variable domain (rest looked up from reference TRBV7-7 and TRBJ2-1): GAGVSQSPRYKVTKRGQDVTLRCDPISSHATLYWYQQALGQGPEFLTYFNYEAQPDKSGLPSDRFSAERPEGSISTLTIQRTEQRDSAMYRCASSPGTSGAEQFFGPGTRLTVL.

This chain's CDR3 is CASSPEREYEQYF. CDR3 sequence (DNA): TGTGCCAGCTCACCAGAACGGGAATACGAGCAGTACTTC. The chain links TRBV18 to TRBJ2-7, with D perhaps matching TRBD2 (5 bases). Trimming took off 2 bases at V and 4 bases at J, with 9 bases between the two ends. Germline V gene sequence: CDR1 KGHSH, CDR2 LQKENI. The CDR3 sequence is 13 residues long.

The chain carries TRBV3-1 and TRBJ2-7, with D unclear. Looked up from germline, CDR1 is LGHDT and CDR2 is YNNKEL (reference sequence). V was cut by 0 bases and J by 5 bases, with 8 bases left in between. This CDR3 spans 13 amino acids. The CDR3 loop reads CASSQDGEDEQYF. The CDR3 coding sequence is TGTGCCAGCAGCCAAGATGGAGAGGACGAGCAGTACTTC.

This chain uses TRBV4-1 with TRBJ2-7; D uncertain. CDR1 MGHRA and CDR2 YSYEKL come from the germline V gene. V shed 1 base and J shed 2 bases, with 12 bases lying between them. The CDR3 is 15 amino acids. The CDR3 bases are TGCGCCAGCAGCCAAGTCTCTTGGGCAGCCTACGAGCAGTACTTC. Its protein product is CASSQVSWAAYEQYF.

This clonotype appeared once. This chain uses TRBV27 with TRBJ1-1; D gene uncertain. V was pared by 4 bases and J by 7 bases, with 7 bases between. The CDR3 runs 11 residues. The germline V gene encodes CDR1 MNHEY and CDR2 SMNVEV (reference sequence). The CDR3 nucleotides read TGTGCCAGCAGTTCGGGGATTGAAGCTTTCTTT. Translating it yields CASSSGIEAFF.

The chain has TRBV11-2 and TRBJ1-1, with 8 bases fitting TRBD1. There are 14 residues in the CDR3. The germline V gene encodes CDR1 SGHAT and CDR2 FQNNGV. The V and J ends lost 5 bases and 5 bases, in that order; junction bases with no gene match: 7. As DNA, the CDR3 is TGTGCCAGCAGCCAGGGGGCAGGGGTGACTGAAGCTTTCTTT. This encodes CASSQGAGVTEAFF.

The chain recombines TRBV28 with TRBJ2-7; D unclear. The ends were cut back, 1 base at V and 7 bases at J, with 20 bases in the middle. Germline loops: CDR1 MDHEN, CDR2 SYDVKM. This CDR3 is 16 amino acids long. The CDR3 reads CASSLFNGLGKTEQYF. The CDR3, as DNA: TGTGCCAGCAGTTTATTTAACGGTTTAGGGAAAACAGAGCAGTACTTC. Filled out from reference TRBV28 and TRBJ2-7, the complete variable domain reads DVKVTQSSRYLVKRTGEKVFLECVQDMDHENMFWYRQDPGLGLRLIYFSYDVKMKEKGDIPEGYSVSREKKERFSLILESASTNQTSMYLCASSLFNGLGKTEQYFGPGTRLTVT.

V is TRBV20-1 and J is TRBJ2-1, with no clear D. The germline CDR1 and CDR2 sequences are DFQATT and SNEGSKA (reference sequence). The V end was cut by 6 bases, the J end by 5 bases, with 8 bases between. The CDR3 totals 11 residues. CDR3 nucleotides: TGCAGTGCCCCGTCTCACAATGAGCAGTTCTTC. Its protein product is CSAPSHNEQFF.